A single sample is the source of the 23 T cell receptor beta chains below, sequenced in a study of shared clonotypes between healthy human individuals. Sequencing was performed with immunoSEQ multiplex PCR; in TCRdb, only in-frame clones are kept and a portion is missing. Of about 990,000 clones listed, around three quarters were seen once; the top ten hold around 0.6%. Sequencing input: memory CD4+ T cells from PBMCs. The subset was: CD45RA-negative fraction. These receptors were taken from a man between 18 and 29 years old in good health. Some clones in this sample may be carry-over from other donors' samples.

The V and J genes are TRBV30 and TRBJ2-5, with 8 bases identical to TRBD2. Germline assignment: CDR1 GTSNPN and CDR2 SVGIG (reference sequence). The CDR3 spans 15 residues. After removal of 0 bases from V and 7 bases from J, the junction contained 10 bases not matched to a gene. The CDR3 coding sequence is TGTGCCTGGAGTGTAGGACTAGCTTCCAAAGGGACCCAGTACTTC. Translation gives CAWSVGLASKGTQYF.

This clone was seen only a few times. The chain is built from TRBV9 and TRBJ2-7; TRBD1 is a possible D gene (6 bases). Germline assignment: CDR1 SGDLS and CDR2 YYNGEE. Between the trimmed V and J ends, which lost 3 bases and 6 bases, there was a span of 19 bases. CDR3 length: 15 residues. The CDR3: CASSAGAFEGVEQYF. The CDR3 nucleotides are TGTGCCAGCAGCGCCGGGGCCTTTGAGGGGGTCGAGCAGTACTTC.

This clone has just a few counts. The chain links TRBV5-4 to TRBJ2-5; 15 bases line up with TRBD2. V shed 3 bases and J 0 bases; nucleotides not matched to a gene: 3. CDR1 and CDR2 from the germline V gene are SGHNT and YYREEE (reference sequence). This CDR3 has 17 residues. CDR3 nucleotides: TGTGCCAGCAGCTCCGGGACTAGCGGGAGGCACCAAGAGACCCAGTACTTC. This encodes CASSSGTSGRHQETQYF. Looking up the rest from reference TRBV5-4 and TRBJ2-5 gives the full variable domain: ETGVTQSPTHLIKTRGQQVTLRCSSQSGHNTVSWYQQALGQGPQFIFQYYREEENGRGNFPPRFSGLQFPNYSSELNVNALELDDSALYLCASSSGTSGRHQETQYFGPGTRLLVL.

This chain uses TRBV5-6 with TRBJ1-4; D possibly corresponds to TRBD1 (5 bases). Trimming cost V 0 bases and J 5 bases, with 5 bases left between them. Looked up from germline, CDR1 is SGHDT and CDR2 is YYEEEE. The CDR3 length is 13 residues. Here the CDR3 reads CASSLDRNEKLFF. CDR3 nucleotide sequence: TGTGCCAGCAGCTTGGACAGGAATGAAAAACTGTTTTTT.

J is TRBJ2-5 and V is TRBV7-8; the match to TRBD2 covers 7 bases. Per the germline V gene, CDR1 is SGHVS and CDR2 is FQNEAQ. The V and J ends lost 0 bases and 5 bases, in that order; junction bases with no gene match: 12. The CDR3 covers 17 residues. CDR3 sequence: CASSLAGRAEFWETQYF. The CDR3 DNA reads TGTGCCAGCAGCTTAGCGGGGAGGGCCGAGTTTTGGGAGACCCAGTACTTC.

The gene calls are TRBV2 and TRBJ1-5; a possible D gene is TRBD1 (5 bases). Trimming took off 7 bases at V and 2 bases at J, with 9 bases between the two ends. This CDR3 has 13 residues. CDR1 and CDR2 from the germline V gene are SNHLY and FYNNEI. The DNA for the CDR3 is TGTGCCAGCACAGTGGGGGGCAATCAGCCCCAGCATTTT. Translating gives CASTVGGNQPQHF.

This chain connects TRBV9 to TRBJ2-7, with D maybe TRBD2 (6 bases). The J call could be wrong; TRBJ2-5 is a better fit for the DNA end. Per the germline V gene, CDR1 is SGDLS and CDR2 is YYNGEE. This CDR3 contains 14 residues. Written as DNA, the CDR3 is TGTGCCAGCAGCGTAGGGTTCGGGGGAGAGACCCAGTACTTC. Its protein is CASSVGFGGETQYF.

The CDR3 protein is CASSSQGWSNQPQHF. In nucleotides, the CDR3 is TGTGCCAGCAGTTCACAGGGATGGAGCAATCAGCCCCAGCATTTT. V is TRBV28 and J is TRBJ1-5, with D possibly matching TRBD1 (6 bases). Per germline, CDR1 MDHEN and CDR2 SYDVKM. The germline V and J ends were trimmed by 4 bases and 1 base, with 11 bases remaining between them. This CDR3 has 15 amino acids.

This chain joins TRBV11-3 and TRBJ2-7; 14 positions match TRBD2. The germline V gene encodes CDR1 SGHNT and CDR2 YENEEA. The junction had 5 bases not matched to a gene; V was cut back by 6 bases and J by 4 bases. The CDR3 extends over 15 amino acids. CDR3 coding DNA: TGTGCCAGCAGTAACGGGACTAGCGGGAGATACGAGCAGTACTTC. Its translation: CASSNGTSGRYEQYF.

Concerning this clone itself: Other DNA sequences within the sample encode an identical CDR3. The CDR3 DNA sequence: TGTGCCAGCAGCTTACTCGGGGGTGAGCAGTTCTTC. Its translation is CASSLLGGEQFF. V gene TRBV7-3 combines with J gene TRBJ2-1; a weak D match, TRBD2 (6 bases). The CDR3 runs 12 residues. Germline lookup yields CDR1 SGHTA and CDR2 FQGTGA. The V end lost 2 bases, the J end lost 9 bases, and 8 bases lay between the germline ends.

This sequence joins TRBV9 and TRBJ1-4; 7 nucleotides match TRBD1. J gave up 7 bases and V 4 bases, and 7 bases lay outside the gene matches. Germline-derived CDR1 and CDR2 are SGDLS and YYNGEE. The CDR3 spans 14 residues. The CDR3 is CASSPGQITEKLFF. CDR3 DNA: TGTGCCAGCAGCCCGGGACAGATCACTGAAAAACTGTTTTTT.

Comment on this clone: This likely traces to a read error, being one base from a far larger clone. This rearrangement joins TRBV6-1 to TRBJ1-2; 9 bases match TRBD1. J lost 8 bases, V lost 11 bases, and 18 bases had no gene match. CDR3 size: 15 residues. Germline V gives CDR1 MNHNS, CDR2 SASEGT. CDR3 in DNA: TGTGCCCGTGACATTAATGGACAGGGGCCAAGGGGCTACACCTTC. This codes for CARDINGQGPRGYTF.

The chain uses TRBV30 and TRBJ1-5, with unresolved D. Germline CDR1 reads GTSNPN; CDR2 reads SVGIG (reference sequence). This CDR3 is built from 14 residues. V was trimmed by 3 bases and J by 5 bases, leaving 14 bases between them. The CDR3 loop is CAWSSTTIDQPQHF. DNA of the CDR3: TGTGCCTGGAGCAGTACAACAATCGATCAGCCCCAGCATTTT.

V is TRBV7-2 and J is TRBJ1-2, with TRBD1 identical over 9 bases. V trimming: 5 bases; J trimming: 7 bases; junction bases outside the gene matches: 17. Germline V gene sequence: CDR1 SGHTA, CDR2 FQGNSA. The CDR3 runs to 17 residues. In nucleotides, the CDR3 is TGTGCCAGCAGCCTCCAAACAGGGGGCGCTGGGTTCTTTGGCTACACCTTC. The encoded protein is CASSLQTGGAGFFGYTF.

A remark on this clone: A read error may explain this, as a much larger clone is one base away. Other DNA sequences of this sample code for an identical CDR3. The gene calls are TRBV5-6 and TRBJ2-3, with D unclear. There are 11 residues in the CDR3. Per the germline V gene, CDR1 is SGHDT and CDR2 is YYEEEE. Trimming pared 4 bases from V and 3 bases from J, leaving 3 bases between. The CDR3 coding sequence is TGTGCCAGCAGCCGGACAGATACGCAGTATTTT. It translates to CASSRTDTQYF. Filled out from reference TRBV5-6 and TRBJ2-3, the complete variable domain reads DAGVTQSPTHLIKTRGQQVTLRCSPKSGHDTVSWYQQALGQGPQFIFQYYEEEERQRGNFPDRFSGHQFPNYSSELNVNALLLGDSALYLCASSRTDTQYFGPGTRLTVL.

V is TRBV4-3 and J is TRBJ2-3; the D is unclear. The CDR3 totals 16 residues. Trimming took 0 bases from V and 3 from J, leaving 13 bases between them. Germline CDR1 reads LGHNA; CDR2 reads YSLEER. The CDR3 loop reads CASSQDPRAGTDTQYF. The CDR3 coding sequence is TGCGCCAGCAGCCAAGATCCTAGGGCCGGTACAGATACGCAGTATTTT.

This clone was seen just once. This rearrangement joins TRBV6-1 to TRBJ2-5, with D possibly being TRBD2 (6 bases). V lost 6 bases to trimming and J lost 4 bases, with 15 bases between them. The length of the CDR3 is 14 residues. Germline-derived CDR1 and CDR2 are MNHNS and SASEGT. The CDR3 bases are TGTGCCAGCAGAAATGGACTACCCGGAGAGACCCAGTACTTC. Protein sequence: CASRNGLPGETQYF.

The V and J genes are TRBV5-1 and TRBJ1-3; 7 bases are a match to TRBD1. CDR3 length: 14 amino acids. Germline V lookup: CDR1 SGHRS, CDR2 YFSETQ. V lost 1 base and J lost 3; bases outside the gene matches: 1. As DNA, the CDR3 is TGCGCCAGCAGCTTGACAGGGGATGGAAACACCATATATTTT. This encodes CASSLTGDGNTIYF.

The chain links TRBV20-1 to TRBJ1-2; 8 nucleotides agree with TRBD1. Losses at the gene ends were 6 bases for V and 8 bases for J; bases not matched to a gene: 2. CDR1 and CDR2 from the germline V gene are DFQATT and SNEGSKA (reference sequence). The CDR3 length is 10 residues. The CDR3 DNA is TGCAGTGCCGACAGGGGAGGCTACACCTTC. Encoded protein: CSADRGGYTF.

This clone was seen many times. The same CDR3 also results from other DNA sequences found in this sample. This rearrangement joins TRBV30 to TRBJ1-1; D ambiguous. Trimming stripped 2 bases from V and 7 bases from J, with 8 bases between. The germline V gene has CDR1 GTSNPN and CDR2 SVGIG (reference sequence). The CDR3 is 11 residues long. DNA of the CDR3: TGTGCCTGGAGTTGGGGTGGTGAAGCTTTCTTT. Translation: CAWSWGGEAFF.

The V call is TRBV2, the J call TRBJ2-7; TRBD1 aligns across 7 bases. CDR1 is SNHLY and CDR2 is FYNNEI in the germline V gene. The CDR3 sequence is 13 residues long. V shed 6 bases and J 6 bases; nucleotides not matched to a gene: 8. CDR3 loop: CASRIETGREQYF. The CDR3 DNA is TGTGCCAGCAGAATCGAGACAGGGCGCGAGCAGTACTTC.

The chain couples TRBV5-1 to TRBJ1-5; TRBD1 aligns across 10 bases. CDR1 and CDR2 (germline): SGHRS, YFSETQ. CDR3 size: 15 residues. V lost 4 bases and J lost 7; bases outside the gene matches: 8. The CDR3 here is CASSLTGGAQQPQHF. In DNA, the CDR3 is TGCGCCAGCAGCCTGACAGGGGGCGCCCAGCAGCCCCAGCATTTT.

The CDR3 region has the DNA TGCACCAGCAGCAAAGAACAGGGGGCGGTTACTGAAGCTTTCTTT. Its protein product is CTSSKEQGAVTEAFF. J is TRBJ1-1 and V is TRBV1; the table calls TRBD1, which could not be checked here. TRBV1 is reported as a pseudogene. The CDR3 consists of 15 residues.